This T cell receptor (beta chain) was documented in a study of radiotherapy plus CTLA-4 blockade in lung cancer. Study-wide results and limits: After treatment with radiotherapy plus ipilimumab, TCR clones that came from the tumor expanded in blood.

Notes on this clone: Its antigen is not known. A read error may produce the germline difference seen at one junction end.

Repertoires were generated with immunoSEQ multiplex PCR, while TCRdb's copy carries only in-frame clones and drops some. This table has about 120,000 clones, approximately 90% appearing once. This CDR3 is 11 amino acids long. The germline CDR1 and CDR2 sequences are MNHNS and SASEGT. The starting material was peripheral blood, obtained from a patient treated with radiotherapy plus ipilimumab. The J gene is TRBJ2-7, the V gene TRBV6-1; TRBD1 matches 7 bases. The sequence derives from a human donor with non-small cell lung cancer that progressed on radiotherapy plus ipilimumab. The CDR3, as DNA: TGTGCCAGCAGAGAAGACAGGGAACAGTACTTC. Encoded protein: CASREDREQYF.